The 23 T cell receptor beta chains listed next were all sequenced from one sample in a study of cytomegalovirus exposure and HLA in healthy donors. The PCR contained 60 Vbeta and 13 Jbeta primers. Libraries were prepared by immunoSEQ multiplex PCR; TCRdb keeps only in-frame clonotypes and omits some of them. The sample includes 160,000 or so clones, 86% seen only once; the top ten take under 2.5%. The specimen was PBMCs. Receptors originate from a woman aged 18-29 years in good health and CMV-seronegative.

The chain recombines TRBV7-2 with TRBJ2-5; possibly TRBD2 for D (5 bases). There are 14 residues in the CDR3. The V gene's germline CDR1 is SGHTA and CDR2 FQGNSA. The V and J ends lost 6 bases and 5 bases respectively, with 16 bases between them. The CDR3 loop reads CASSPGLRGETQYF. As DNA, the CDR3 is TGTGCCAGCAGTCCCGGACTGCGAGGGGAGACCCAGTACTTC.

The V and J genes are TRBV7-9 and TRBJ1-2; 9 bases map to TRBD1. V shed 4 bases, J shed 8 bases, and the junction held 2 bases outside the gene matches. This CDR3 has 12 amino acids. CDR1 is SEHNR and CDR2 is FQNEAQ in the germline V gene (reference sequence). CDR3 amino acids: CASSWTGDGYTF. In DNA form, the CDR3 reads TGTGCCAGCAGCTGGACAGGGGACGGCTACACCTTC.

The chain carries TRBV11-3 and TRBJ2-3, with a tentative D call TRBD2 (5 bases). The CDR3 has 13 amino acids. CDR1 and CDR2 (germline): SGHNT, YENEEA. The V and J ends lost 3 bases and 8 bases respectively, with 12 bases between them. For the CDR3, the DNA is TGTGCCAGCAGCTTGGGGATCGCGGGTACGCAGTATTTT. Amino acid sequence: CASSLGIAGTQYF.

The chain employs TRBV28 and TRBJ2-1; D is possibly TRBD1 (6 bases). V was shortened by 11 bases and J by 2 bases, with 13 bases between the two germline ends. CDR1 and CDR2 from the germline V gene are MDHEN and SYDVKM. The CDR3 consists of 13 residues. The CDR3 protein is CACNRAPYNEQFF. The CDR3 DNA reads TGTGCCTGCAACAGGGCACCCTACAATGAGCAGTTCTTC.

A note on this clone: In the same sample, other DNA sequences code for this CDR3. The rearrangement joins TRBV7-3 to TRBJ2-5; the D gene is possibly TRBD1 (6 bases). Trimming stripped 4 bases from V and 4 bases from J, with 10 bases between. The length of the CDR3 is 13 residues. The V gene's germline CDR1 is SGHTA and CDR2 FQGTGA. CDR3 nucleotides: TGTGCCAGCAGCTCAGGGGTAGGAGAGACCCAGTACTTC. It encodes CASSSGVGETQYF.

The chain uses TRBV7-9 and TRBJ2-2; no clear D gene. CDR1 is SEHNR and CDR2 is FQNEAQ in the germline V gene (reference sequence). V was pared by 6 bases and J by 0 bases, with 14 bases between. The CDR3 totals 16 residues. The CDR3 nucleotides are TGTGCCAGCAGTCACCGCGGCGGCTCGAACACCGGGGAGCTGTTTTTT. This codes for CASSHRGGSNTGELFF.

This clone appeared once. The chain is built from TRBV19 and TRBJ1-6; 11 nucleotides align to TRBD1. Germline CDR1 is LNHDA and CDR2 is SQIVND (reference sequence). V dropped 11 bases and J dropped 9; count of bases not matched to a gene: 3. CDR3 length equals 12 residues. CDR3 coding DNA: TGTGCCGGCGGGACAGGGGGTTCACCCCTCCACTTT. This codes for CAGGTGGSPLHF.

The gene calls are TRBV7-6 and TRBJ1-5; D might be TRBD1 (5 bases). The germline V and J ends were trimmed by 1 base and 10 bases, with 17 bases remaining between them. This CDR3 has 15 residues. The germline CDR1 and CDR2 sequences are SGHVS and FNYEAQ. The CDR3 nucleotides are TGTGCCAGCAGCTTAGATAAGGGCCCAGGGCACCCCCAGCATTTT. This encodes CASSLDKGPGHPQHF.

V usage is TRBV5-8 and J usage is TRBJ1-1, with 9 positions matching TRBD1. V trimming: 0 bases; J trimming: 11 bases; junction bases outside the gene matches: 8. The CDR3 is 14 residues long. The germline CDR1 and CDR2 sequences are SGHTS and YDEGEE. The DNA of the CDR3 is TGTGCCAGCAGCTTGGCCACAGGGGGCAGGTGGGCTTTCTTT. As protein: CASSLATGGRWAFF.

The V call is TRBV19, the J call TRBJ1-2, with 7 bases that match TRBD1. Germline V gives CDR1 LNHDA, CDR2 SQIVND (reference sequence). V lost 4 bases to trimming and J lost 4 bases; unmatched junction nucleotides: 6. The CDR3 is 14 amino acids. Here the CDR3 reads CASSRGTALYGYTF. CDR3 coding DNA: TGTGCCAGTAGTAGAGGGACAGCTCTCTATGGCTACACCTTC.

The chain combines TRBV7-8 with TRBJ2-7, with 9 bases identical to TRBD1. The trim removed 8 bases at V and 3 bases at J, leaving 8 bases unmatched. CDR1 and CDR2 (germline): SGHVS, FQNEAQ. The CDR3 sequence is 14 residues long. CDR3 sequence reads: CASHTGGTYYEQYF. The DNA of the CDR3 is TGTGCCAGCCATACAGGGGGCACTTACTACGAGCAGTACTTC.

CDR3 in DNA: TGTGCCAGCTCCTCGACAGCTAACTATGGCTACACCTTC. Translation: CASSSTANYGYTF. This chain joins TRBV2 and TRBJ1-2; D might be TRBD1 (5 bases). The ends were cut back, 8 bases at V and 0 bases at J, with 10 bases in the middle. CDR3 length: 13 amino acids. Germline V lookup: CDR1 SNHLY, CDR2 FYNNEI.

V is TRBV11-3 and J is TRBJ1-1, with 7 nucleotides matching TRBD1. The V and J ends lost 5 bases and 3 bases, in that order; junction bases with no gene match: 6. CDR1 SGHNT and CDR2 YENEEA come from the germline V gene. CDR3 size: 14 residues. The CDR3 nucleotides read TGTGCCAGCAGCCGACAGGGAAGGGACACTGAAGCTTTCTTT. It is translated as CASSRQGRDTEAFF. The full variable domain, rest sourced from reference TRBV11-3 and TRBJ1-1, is EAGVVQSPRYKIIEKKQPVAFWCNPISGHNTLYWYLQNLGQGPELLIRYENEEAVDDSQLPKDRFSAERLKGVDSTLKIQPAELGDSAVYLCASSRQGRDTEAFFGQGTRLTVV.

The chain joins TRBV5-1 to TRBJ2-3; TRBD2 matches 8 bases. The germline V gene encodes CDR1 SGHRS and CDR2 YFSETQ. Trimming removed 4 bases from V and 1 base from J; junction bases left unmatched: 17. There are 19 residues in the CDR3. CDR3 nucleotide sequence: TGCGCCAGCAGCCCCGGTTGGGCGGGAGGCCTGGGGGGCACAGATACGCAGTATTTT. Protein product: CASSPGWAGGLGGTDTQYF.

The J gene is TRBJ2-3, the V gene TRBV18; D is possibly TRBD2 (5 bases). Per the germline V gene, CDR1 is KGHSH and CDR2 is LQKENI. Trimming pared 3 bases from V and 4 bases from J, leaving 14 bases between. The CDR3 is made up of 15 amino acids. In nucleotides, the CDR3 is TGTGCCAGCTCACCTGAGAGGGAATGGGCAGATACGCAGTATTTT. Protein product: CASSPEREWADTQYF.

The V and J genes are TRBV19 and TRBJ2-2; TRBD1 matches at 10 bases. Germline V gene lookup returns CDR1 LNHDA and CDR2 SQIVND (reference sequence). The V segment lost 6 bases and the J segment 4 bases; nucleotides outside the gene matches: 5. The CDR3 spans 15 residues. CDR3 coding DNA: TGTGCCAGTAGCGGACAGGGGGAGTTCACCGGGGAGCTGTTTTTT. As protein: CASSGQGEFTGELFF.

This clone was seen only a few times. Here the CDR3 DNA reads TGCGCCAGCAGCCAAGAACCACAGGGCAGCGAAAAACTGTTTTTT. Translation: CASSQEPQGSEKLFF. The V call is TRBV4-1, the J call TRBJ1-4; D possibly corresponds to TRBD1 (6 bases). CDR3 length: 15 amino acids. Trimming stripped 0 bases from V and 8 bases from J, with 13 bases between. CDR1 and CDR2 from the germline V gene are MGHRA and YSYEKL.

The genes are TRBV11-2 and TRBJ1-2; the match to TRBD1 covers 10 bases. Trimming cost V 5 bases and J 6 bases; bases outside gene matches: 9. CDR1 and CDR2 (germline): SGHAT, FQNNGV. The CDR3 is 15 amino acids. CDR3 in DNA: TGTGCCAGCAGCGTCCGACAGGGGGCAAGGGATGGCTACACCTTC. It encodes CASSVRQGARDGYTF. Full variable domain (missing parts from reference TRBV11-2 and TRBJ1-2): EAGVAQSPRYKIIEKRQSVAFWCNPISGHATLYWYQQILGQGPKLLIQFQNNGVVDDSQLPKDRFSAERLKGVDSTLKIQPAKLEDSAVYLCASSVRQGARDGYTFGSGTRLTVV.

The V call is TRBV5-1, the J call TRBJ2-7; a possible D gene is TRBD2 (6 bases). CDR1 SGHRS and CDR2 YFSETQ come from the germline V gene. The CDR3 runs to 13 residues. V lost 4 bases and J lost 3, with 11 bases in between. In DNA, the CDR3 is TGCGCCAGCAGCCCGACCGGGAGCTACGAGCAGTACTTC. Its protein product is CASSPTGSYEQYF.

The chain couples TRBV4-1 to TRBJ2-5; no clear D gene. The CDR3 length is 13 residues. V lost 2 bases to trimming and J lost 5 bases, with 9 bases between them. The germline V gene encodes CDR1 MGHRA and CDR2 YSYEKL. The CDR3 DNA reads TGCGCCAGCAGCCAATGGTCCGAGGAGACCCAGTACTTC. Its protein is CASSQWSEETQYF.

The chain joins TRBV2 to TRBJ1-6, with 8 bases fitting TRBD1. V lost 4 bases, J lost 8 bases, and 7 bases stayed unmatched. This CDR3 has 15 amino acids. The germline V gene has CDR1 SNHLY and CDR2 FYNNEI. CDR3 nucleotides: TGTGCCAGCAGTGTAAGGGACAGGAAGGATTCACCCCTCCACTTT. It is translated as CASSVRDRKDSPLHF.

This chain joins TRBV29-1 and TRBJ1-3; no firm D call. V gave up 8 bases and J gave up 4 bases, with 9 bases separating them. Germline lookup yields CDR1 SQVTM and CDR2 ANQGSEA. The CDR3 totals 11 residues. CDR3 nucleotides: TGCAGCTCAATAGAGGGAAACACCATATATTTT. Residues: CSSIEGNTIYF.

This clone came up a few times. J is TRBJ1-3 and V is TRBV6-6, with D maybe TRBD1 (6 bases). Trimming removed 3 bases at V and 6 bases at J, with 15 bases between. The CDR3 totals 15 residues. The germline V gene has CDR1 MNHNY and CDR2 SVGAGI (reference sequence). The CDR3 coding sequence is TGTGCCAGCAGTTATAGTCAGGGGCGAGAAAACACCATATATTTT. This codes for CASSYSQGRENTIYF.